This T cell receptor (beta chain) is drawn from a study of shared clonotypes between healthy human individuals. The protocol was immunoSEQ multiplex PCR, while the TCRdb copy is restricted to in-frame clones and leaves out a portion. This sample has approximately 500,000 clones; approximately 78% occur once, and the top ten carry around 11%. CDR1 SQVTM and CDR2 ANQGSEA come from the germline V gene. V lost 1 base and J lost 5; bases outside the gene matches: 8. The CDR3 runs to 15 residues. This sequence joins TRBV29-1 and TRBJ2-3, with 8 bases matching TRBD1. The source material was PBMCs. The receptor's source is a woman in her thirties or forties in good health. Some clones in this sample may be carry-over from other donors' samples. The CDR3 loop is CSVEAGRTGIDTQYF. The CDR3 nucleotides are TGCAGCGTTGAAGCTGGGAGGACAGGGATAGATACGCAGTATTTT.